This record concerns one T cell receptor (beta chain) sequence. What it binds is unknown. Trimming took 3 bases from V and 6 from J, leaving 11 bases between them. CDR1 is MNHNS and CDR2 is SASEGT in the germline V gene. This CDR3 region has 14 residues. Primers for the PCR totalled 60 Vbeta and 13 Jbeta. Measured with immunoSEQ multiplex PCR; TCRdb has only the in-frame clones, and not every one. The table shows some 110,000 clones, with roughly 73% occurring only once. This sample is drawn from a study of cytomegalovirus exposure and HLA in healthy donors. Study-wide findings and caveats: Accurate prediction of most subjects' HLA-A and HLA-B alleles from TCR beta sequences was reported. It was 150 to 200 TCR beta chains that were listed as cytomegalovirus-associated.

The receptor was derived from a woman aged 25 to 45 in good health and CMV-seronegative. This sequence joins TRBV6-1 and TRBJ2-2; the D gene is possibly TRBD2 (6 bases). Sequencing used PBMCs. Here the CDR3 DNA reads TGTGCCAGCAGTGACAGCGGGTTTTCCGGGGAGCTGTTTTTT. It codes for CASSDSGFSGELFF.